This TCR beta chain was observed in a study of a mutant IDH1 vaccine in newly diagnosed glioma. This CDR3 contains 17 residues. From germline, CDR1 is SGHRS and CDR2 YFSETQ. The V segment lost 4 bases and the J segment 4 bases; nucleotides outside the gene matches: 15. Time point defined: week 5, during vaccination. What each vaccine dose contained was 300 ug of mutant IDH1 20-mer peptide, accompanied by topical imiquimod. Tumors from donors were new WHO grade 3 or 4 IDH1-mutant astrocytomas with ATRX loss. This clone was seen just once. Its antigen is unidentified. TCRdb's copy holds only in-frame clones and misses some; the assay was immunoSEQ multiplex PCR. The sample lists about 42,000 clones; 70% to 90% were seen once.

The chain combines TRBV5-1 with TRBJ2-5, with TRBD2 matching 8 bases. This clonotype was sampled from a man aged 40-49 years with glioma. The specimen was PBMCs, collected from a glioma patient whose treatment included an IDH1 peptide vaccine. CDR3 residues: CASSLAALGRGGETQYF. The CDR3 DNA follows: TGCGCCAGCAGCCTCGCGGCGTTGGGCCGGGGGGGAGAGACCCAGTACTTC.